This TCR beta chain came from a study of lymphopenia after photon versus proton radiotherapy. Findings and limits, study-wide: Larger post-nadir TCR diversity loss correlated inversely with survival in deceased patients. Post-nadir diversity loss with photons came from oligoclonal expansion, particularly CD8+ Temra cells. Better survival with proton therapy was suggested as possible, not demonstrated. Under photons, naive T cells and diversity fell while effector/memory populations rose.

The CDR3 runs 15 residues. V lost 3 bases and J lost 10, with 16 bases in between. The germline gives CDR1 MDHEN, CDR2 SYDVKM. Generated by immunoSEQ multiplex PCR, the TCRdb table keeps only in-frame clones and is missing some. The table includes around 64,000 clones, around 90% detected once. Only one count was recorded for this clone. What it binds is unknown. The sequence was collected from a man older than 75 with esophageal cancer. Sequenced here: peripheral blood, sampled from a patient treated with proton-based radiotherapy. This rearrangement joins TRBV28 to TRBJ1-6; D perhaps matches TRBD1 (5 bases). CDR3 sequence (DNA): TGTGCCAGCAGTTTGACCGGTAGGGGTTGGTCACCCCTCCACTTT. Translated: CASSLTGRGWSPLHF.